The clone carrying this T cell receptor beta chain was counted only a few times. Its antigen is currently unknown. This record belongs to a study of T cells after yellow fever vaccination. General study findings and limits: Repertoires sorted by FACS could include abundant clonotypes that are contaminants from the bulk population. Booster sampling recovered most clones from primary vaccination (96% CD4, 88% CD8). Some clonotypes, a small share, were shared between CD4 and CD8 compartments.

TCR cDNA, made by 5'RACE template switching, carried an added universal primer site and UMIs. TCRdb analysed the 5' RACE reads with MiXCR anew, one entry per CDR3 protein. This sample has about 550,000 distinct CDR3 sequences; under 25% occur once, and the top ten carry approximately 15%. CDR1 is SQVTM, CDR2 ANQGSEA, per germline. The CDR3 extends over 12 amino acids. Between the trimmed V and J ends, which lost 2 bases and 5 bases, there was a span of 9 bases. This chain joins TRBV29-1 and TRBJ2-5; TRBD2 might be the D (7 bases). The material was PBMCs, obtained 15 days after the yellow fever booster vaccination. This sequence originates from a man aged 25 to 40 who received the YFV17D yellow fever vaccine. CDR3 DNA: TGCAGCGTTGAAAGGGGGGGGGAGACCCAGTACTTC. Protein product: CSVERGGETQYF.